Below are 16 T cell receptor beta chains sequenced from a single sample in a study of tumor and adjacent non-tumor tissue in lung cancer. The library came from three nested PCR rounds adapted from ARM-PCR protocols. TCRdb processed the multiplex PCR reads anew with MiXCR; each CDR3 protein has one entry. The table has 75,000 to 95,000 distinct CDR3 sequences, 67% seen once. RNA was extracted from bulk tissue without any cell sorting. Specimen: lung tumor tissue. The receptors were sampled from a man between 60 and 70 years old with non-small cell lung cancer.

This clonotype was picked up many times. The chain couples TRBV4-2 to TRBJ2-2; D gene ambiguous. V dropped 4 bases and J dropped 1 base, with 13 bases sitting between them. Germline V gene sequence: CDR1 LGHNA, CDR2 YNFKEQ. CDR3 length equals 16 residues. CDR3 sequence reads: CASSPSIALNTGELFF. The CDR3 DNA reads TGTGCCAGCAGCCCTTCCATAGCTTTGAACACCGGGGAGCTGTTTTTT.

Worth noting for this clonotype: Without the conserved terminal phenylalanine or tryptophan, this CDR3 likely stems from a read error. The chain recombines TRBV20-1 with TRBJ2-1; perhaps TRBD1 as D (5 bases). V was cut by 7 bases and J by 4 bases, with 11 bases left in between. The CDR3 covers 12 residues. The germline gives CDR1 DFQATT, CDR2 SNEGSKA (reference sequence). CDR3: CSDRRQYNEQFL. CDR3 in DNA: TGCAGTGATAGGCGACAGTACAATGAGCAGTTCTTA.

This clonotype has just one count. This sequence joins TRBV28 and TRBJ2-3; D is perhaps TRBD2 (6 bases). The germline V gene has CDR1 MDHEN and CDR2 SYDVKM. Trimming took 3 bases from V and 2 from J, leaving 9 bases between them. This CDR3 region has 14 residues. CDR3 DNA: TGTGCCAGCAGTTTTGCGGGAACCACAGATACGCAGTATTTT. Its protein is CASSFAGTTDTQYF.

Only one count was recorded for this clonotype. At one boundary the junction diverges from the germline segment, which might be a read error. CDR3 DNA: TGTGTCATCAGTGAGTCCTTGAATACTGAAGCTTTCTTT. Its protein is CVISESLNTEAFF. V usage is TRBV10-3 and J usage is TRBJ1-1; the D is unclear. The CDR3 runs to 13 residues. Germline CDR1 is ENHRY and CDR2 is SYGVKD.

Regarding this clonotype: The conserved final phenylalanine or tryptophan is absent from the CDR3, which likely points to a read error. The V call is TRBV6-5, the J call TRBJ2-1; D is possibly TRBD1 (6 bases). Germline CDR1 is MNHEY and CDR2 is SVGAGI. The CDR3 consists of 15 residues. Trimming left V 5 bases short and J 4 bases short, with 15 bases between. CDR3 sequence reads: CASSRDTSSYNEQFS. In DNA, the CDR3 is TGTGCCAGCAGTCGGGACACAAGCTCTTACAATGAGCAGTTCTCC.

In regard to this clonotype: At one of its ends the junction is not consistent with the germline gene, which may arise from a read error. This chain connects TRBV14 to TRBJ2-1; no clear D. This CDR3 has 13 residues. Germline V gene lookup returns CDR1 SGHDN and CDR2 FVKESK. DNA of the CDR3: TGTGCCAACAGCTCCAACATAAACAATGAACAGTTCTTC. Its protein is CANSSNINNEQFF.

Regarding this clonotype: A much larger clone differs from this one at a single base, so this may be a read error. This sequence joins TRBV20-1 and TRBJ1-1; D remains unclear. Germline V gene lookup returns CDR1 DFQATT and CDR2 SNEGSKA (reference sequence). Deletions cut 6 bases from V and 6 bases from J, with 17 bases between. This CDR3 contains 13 residues. CDR3 nucleotides: TGCAGTGCCCTCTTAGACGATGGTTCTGAAGCTTTCTTT. Its translation is CSALLDDGSEAFF.

This clonotype was observed at least ten times. In DNA form, the CDR3 reads TGTGCCAGCAGCCTACAACCCCCCTCTAGCGGGGGGGCCAATGAGCAGTTCTTC. It encodes CASSLQPPSSGGANEQFF. V gene TRBV11-2 combines with J gene TRBJ2-1; 12 bases fit TRBD2. CDR1 and CDR2 from the germline V gene are SGHAT and FQNNGV. The CDR3 runs 18 residues. J gave up 6 bases and V 5 bases, and 14 bases lay outside the gene matches.

This clonotype was picked up many times. The gene calls are TRBV12-5 and TRBJ1-2; TRBD1 aligns across 7 bases. CDR3 size: 13 residues. The V gene end was trimmed by 6 bases and the J gene end by 2 bases; junction bases not matched to a gene: 3. CDR1 and CDR2 from the germline V gene are LGHNT and FRNRAP. This chain's CDR3 is CASGPGQNYGYTF. In DNA, the CDR3 is TGTGCTAGTGGCCCGGGACAGAACTATGGCTACACCTTC. Full variable domain (rest looked up from reference TRBV12-5 and TRBJ1-2): DARVTQTPRHKVTEMGQEVTMRCQPILGHNTVFWYRQTMMQGLELLAYFRNRAPLDDSGMPKDRFSAEMPDATLATLKIQPSEPRDSAVYFCASGPGQNYGYTFGSGTRLTVV.

This clonotype was found many times. The chain uses TRBV5-4 and TRBJ2-7, with 7 bases fitting TRBD2. The CDR3 has 12 amino acids. Germline-derived CDR1 and CDR2 are SGHNT and YYREEE (reference sequence). V lost 4 bases and J lost 6; bases outside the gene matches: 4. The CDR3 here is CASSVTSAEQYF. Here the CDR3 DNA reads TGTGCCAGCAGCGTTACTAGCGCCGAGCAGTACTTC.

Many counts were recorded for this clonotype. The chain couples TRBV6-2 or TRBV6-3 to TRBJ2-1; 7 bases map to TRBD2. Germline loops: CDR1 MNHEY, CDR2 SVGEGT. The CDR3 extends over 15 amino acids. J lost 4 bases, V lost 6 bases, and 9 bases had no gene match. The CDR3 DNA reads TGTGCCAGCAGCGCGGGAGAGGGGCTTTACAATGAGCAGTTCTTC. Residues: CASSAGEGLYNEQFF.

This clonotype has a count of ten or more. The chain links TRBV20-1 to TRBJ2-7, with 8 nucleotides matching TRBD2. CDR3 size: 16 residues. CDR1 is DFQATT and CDR2 is SNEGSKA in the germline V gene (reference sequence). V was pared by 0 bases and J by 2 bases, with 9 bases of the junction left unmatched. As DNA, the CDR3 is TGCAGTGCTAGAGAGTCCCGGGGGGGCCGGGCCTACGAGCAGTACTTC. Residues: CSARESRGGRAYEQYF.

This chain joins TRBV6-5 and TRBJ1-1, with D perhaps matching TRBD1 (5 bases). Germline CDR1 reads MNHEY; CDR2 reads SVGAGI. The CDR3 loop spans 15 amino acids. V lost 4 bases to trimming and J lost 1 base, with 13 bases between them. The CDR3 loop is CASSSGGVKNTEAFF. In nucleotides, the CDR3 is TGTGCCAGCAGTTCAGGAGGGGTAAAGAACACTGAAGCTTTCTTT.

On this clonotype: A much larger clone differs from this one at a single base, so this may be a read error. CDR3 amino acids: CSARDESGNSYNEQFF. CDR3 DNA: TGCAGTGCTAGAGATGAGAGCGGTAACTCCTACAATGAGCAGTTCTTC. V is TRBV20-1 and J is TRBJ2-1; D possibly corresponds to TRBD2 (5 bases). V gave up 0 bases and J gave up 0 bases, with 12 bases separating them. From germline, CDR1 is DFQATT and CDR2 SNEGSKA (reference sequence). CDR3 length: 16 amino acids.

In this sample, this clonotype turned up a few times. This rearrangement joins TRBV2 to TRBJ1-5; D ambiguous. The V and J ends lost 5 bases and 0 bases respectively, with 11 bases between them. CDR1 is SNHLY and CDR2 is FYNNEI in the germline V gene. The CDR3 has 15 residues. This chain's CDR3 is CASSQWSYSNQPQHF. CDR3 DNA sequence: TGTGCCAGCAGTCAGTGGTCCTATAGCAATCAGCCCCAGCATTTT.

This clonotype was picked up many times. This chain joins TRBV4-1 and TRBJ2-7; D is undetermined. Germline CDR1 is MGHRA and CDR2 is YSYEKL. CDR3 length equals 13 residues. Trimming cost V 5 bases and J 5 bases, with 13 bases left between them. As DNA, the CDR3 is TGCGCCAGCAGCGGCAGGTTCGGACACGAGCAGTACTTC. This encodes CASSGRFGHEQYF.